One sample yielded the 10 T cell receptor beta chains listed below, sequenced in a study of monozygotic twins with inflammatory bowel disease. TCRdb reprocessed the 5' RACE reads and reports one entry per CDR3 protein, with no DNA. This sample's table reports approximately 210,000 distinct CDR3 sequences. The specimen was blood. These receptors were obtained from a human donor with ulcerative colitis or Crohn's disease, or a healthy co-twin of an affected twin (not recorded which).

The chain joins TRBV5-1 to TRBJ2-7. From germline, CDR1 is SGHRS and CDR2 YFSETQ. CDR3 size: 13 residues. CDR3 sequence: CASRPGESYEQYF.

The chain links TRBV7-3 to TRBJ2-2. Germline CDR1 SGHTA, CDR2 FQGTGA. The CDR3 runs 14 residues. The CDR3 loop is CASSGGIHTGELFF.

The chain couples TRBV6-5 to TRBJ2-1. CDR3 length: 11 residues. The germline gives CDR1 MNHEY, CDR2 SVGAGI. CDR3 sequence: CASRVGFEQFF.

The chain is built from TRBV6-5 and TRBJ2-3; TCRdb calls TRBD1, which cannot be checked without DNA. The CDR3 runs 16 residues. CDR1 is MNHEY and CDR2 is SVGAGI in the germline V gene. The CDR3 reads CASSYGAGAVGDTQYF.

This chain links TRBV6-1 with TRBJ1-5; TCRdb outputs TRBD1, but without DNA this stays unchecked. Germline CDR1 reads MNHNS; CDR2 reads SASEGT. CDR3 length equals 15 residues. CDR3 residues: CASSRTGTSNQPQHF.

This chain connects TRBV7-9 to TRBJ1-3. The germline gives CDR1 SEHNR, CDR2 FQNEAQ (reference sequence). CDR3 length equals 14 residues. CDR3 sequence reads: CASSLGVPGNTIYF.

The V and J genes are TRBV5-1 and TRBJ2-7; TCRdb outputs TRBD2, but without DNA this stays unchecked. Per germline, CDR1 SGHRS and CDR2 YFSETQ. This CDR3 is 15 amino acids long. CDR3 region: CASSSTGRVSYEQYF.

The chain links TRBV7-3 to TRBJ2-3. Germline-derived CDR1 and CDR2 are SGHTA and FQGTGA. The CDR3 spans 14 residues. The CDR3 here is CASSPTGVRDTQYF.

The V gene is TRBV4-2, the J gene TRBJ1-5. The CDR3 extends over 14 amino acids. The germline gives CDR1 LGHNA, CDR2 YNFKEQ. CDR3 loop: CASSQDLLEQPQHF.

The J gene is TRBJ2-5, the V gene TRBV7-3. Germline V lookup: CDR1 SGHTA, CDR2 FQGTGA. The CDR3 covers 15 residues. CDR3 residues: CASSLFAGDQETQYF. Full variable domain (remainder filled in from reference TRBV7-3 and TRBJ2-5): GAGVSQTPSNKVTEKGKYVELRCDPISGHTALYWYRQSLGQGPEFLIYFQGTGAADDSGLPNDRFFAVRPEGSVSTLKIQRTERGDSAVYLCASSLFAGDQETQYFGPGTRLLVL.